This is a list of T cell receptor beta chains from one sample in a study of OX40 agonist ivuxolimab in advanced cancers. Profiled with immunoSEQ multiplex PCR; TCRdb holds only in-frame clones, not every one. The sample comprises tens of thousands of clones, more than 85% of which are singletons, and less than 0.55% rests with the top ten. The sample consisted of CD4+ or CD8+ T cells sorted from blood, taken in a trial of the OX40 agonist ivuxolimab. The receptors originated from an adult with an advanced solid tumor such as melanoma, head and neck, liver or kidney cancer. Both conserved end residues are part of each CDR3. Fields, in order: J gene, V gene, CDR3 protein.

J: TRBJ2-1
V: TRBV10-3
CDR3: CAISESRGVGSNEQFF

J: TRBJ2-7
V: TRBV9
CDR3: CASSNRQGPGGEQYF

J: TRBJ1-2
V: TRBV6-5
CDR3: CASRQGSYGYTF

J: TRBJ2-2
V: TRBV25-1
CDR3: CASSVPGFGAIFGELFF

J: TRBJ1-4
V: TRBV10-3
CDR3: CAIKGTGGEKLFF

J: TRBJ2-7
V: TRBV28
CDR3: CASSLWATGYEQYF

J: TRBJ2-1
V: TRBV7-2
CDR3: CASSSDISGYNEQFF

J: TRBJ1-3
V: TRBV10-1
CDR3: CASSPGQGRLNTIYF

J: TRBJ2-1
V: TRBV27
CDR3: CATATGVSYNEQFF

J: TRBJ2-7
V: TRBV27
CDR3: CASSTGGIYEQYF

J: TRBJ2-7
V: TRBV19
CDR3: CASSMEWASYEQYF

J: TRBJ1-1
V: TRBV7-9
CDR3: CASSPLTGGITEAFF

J: TRBJ1-3
V: TRBV7-2
CDR3: CASSLTSLSGNTIYF

J: TRBJ2-7
V: TRBV7-9
CDR3: CASSVRGSGMSEQYF

J: TRBJ1-5
V: TRBV10-3
CDR3: CAISSDGPPGQPQHF

J: TRBJ2-4
V: TRBV5-6
CDR3: CASSGWLAKNIQYF

J: TRBJ2-1
V: TRBV5-1
CDR3: CASSSDFPVYNEQFF

J: TRBJ1-2
V: TRBV30
CDR3: CAWSVTDRYGYTF

J: TRBJ1-1
V: TRBV20-1
CDR3: CSARQNTEAFF

J: TRBJ2-2
V: TRBV10-3
CDR3: CAITGQGGTGELFF

J: TRBJ2-1
V: TRBV4-1
CDR3: CASSQDYLNEQFF

J: TRBJ1-1
V: TRBV12-5
CDR3: CASGLALTGKTEAFF

J: TRBJ2-3
V: TRBV29-1
CDR3: CSVEADSGRDTQYF

J: TRBJ2-3
V: TRBV15
CDR3: CATSREGGSTDTQYF

J: TRBJ1-2
V: TRBV21-1
CDR3: CASSRGQRYGYTF

J: TRBJ1-3
V: TRBV5-4
CDR3: CASSTGGQGRNSGNTIYF